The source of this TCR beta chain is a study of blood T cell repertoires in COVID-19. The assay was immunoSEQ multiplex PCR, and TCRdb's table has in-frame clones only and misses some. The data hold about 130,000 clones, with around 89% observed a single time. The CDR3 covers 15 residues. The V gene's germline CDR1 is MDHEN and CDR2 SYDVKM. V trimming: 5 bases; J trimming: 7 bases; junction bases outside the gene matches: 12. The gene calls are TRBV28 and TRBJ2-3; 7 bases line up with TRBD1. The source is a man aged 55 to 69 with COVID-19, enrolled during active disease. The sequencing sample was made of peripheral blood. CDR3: CASSITSGTDYTQYF. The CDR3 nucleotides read TGTGCCAGCAGTATAACCTCCGGGACAGATTATACGCAGTATTTT. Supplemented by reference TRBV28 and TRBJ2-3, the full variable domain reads DVKVTQSSRYLVKRTGEKVFLECVQDMDHENMFWYRQDPGLGLRLIYFSYDVKMKEKGDIPEGYSVSREKKERFSLILESASTNQTSMYLCASSITSGTDYTQYFGPGTRLTVL.